These 26 T cell receptor beta chains originate from one sample sequenced in a study of blood T cells in healthy people across ages. Then a second PCR, running roughly 7 to 12 cycles, was carried out with a sample-barcoded 5' primer and a J-beta primer mix. A single record per CDR3 protein comes from TCRdb applying MiXCR to the 5' RACE reads. The sample has around 970,000 distinct CDR3 sequences, roughly 51% seen once; the top ten hold 20% to 25%. The material sequenced was blood. These receptors all come from a woman in her fifties or sixties in good health.

CDR3: CSAPPGHNEQFF. DNA for the CDR3: TGCAGTGCCCCTCCCGGGCACAATGAGCAGTTCTTC. The V gene is TRBV20-1, the J gene TRBJ2-1; D unclear. The length of the CDR3 is 12 residues. The germline V and J ends were trimmed by 6 bases and 5 bases, with 11 bases remaining between them. Germline-derived CDR1 and CDR2 are DFQATT and SNEGSKA (reference sequence).

Only a few counts were recorded for this clonotype. V and J are TRBV6-6 and TRBJ2-5; possibly TRBD1 for D (5 bases). The CDR3 has 14 residues. Germline V gene sequence: CDR1 MNHNY, CDR2 SVGAGI (reference sequence). The V gene lost 5 bases and the J gene lost 1 base, with 11 bases spanning the gap. The CDR3 DNA follows: TGTGCCAGCAGTACCCAGGGTCGCCAAGAGACCCAGTACTTC. It is translated as CASSTQGRQETQYF.

This clonotype was observed a handful of times. V usage is TRBV7-2 and J usage is TRBJ1-1; 8 nucleotides align to TRBD1. V was pared by 3 bases and J by 8 bases, with 8 bases of the junction left unmatched. This CDR3 spans 14 amino acids. The germline CDR1 and CDR2 sequences are SGHTA and FQGNSA. CDR3 region: CASSFSLGTGEAFF. The CDR3 DNA reads TGTGCCAGCAGCTTTAGCCTTGGGACAGGAGAAGCTTTCTTT.

The chain employs TRBV28 and TRBJ2-1; 7 positions match TRBD1. From germline, CDR1 is MDHEN and CDR2 SYDVKM. The CDR3 contains 15 residues. The V gene end was trimmed by 7 bases and the J gene end by 3 bases; junction bases not matched to a gene: 9. As DNA, the CDR3 is TGTGCCAGCATGGGCGACAGGGATAACTACAATGAGCAGTTCTTC. Amino acids: CASMGDRDNYNEQFF.

The chain joins TRBV3-1 to TRBJ2-7; 8 bases line up with TRBD1. J gave up 3 bases and V 2 bases, and 21 bases lay outside the gene matches. The CDR3 covers 20 residues. Germline CDR1 reads LGHDT; CDR2 reads YNNKEL (reference sequence). The CDR3 region has the DNA TGTGCCAGCAGCCAACGGTGGAACTTCCGACGGACAGGGATAGACTACGAGCAGTACTTC. Amino acid sequence: CASSQRWNFRRTGIDYEQYF.

V and J are TRBV30 and TRBJ1-5; TRBD1 is a possible D gene (5 bases). CDR3 length: 15 residues. The germline V and J ends were trimmed by 4 bases and 6 bases, with 19 bases remaining between them. Germline CDR1 and CDR2: GTSNPN and SVGIG (reference sequence). This chain's CDR3 is CAWTQSRAGFQPQHF. CDR3 nucleotides: TGTGCCTGGACCCAAAGTCGGGCAGGGTTTCAGCCCCAGCATTTT.

This clonotype appeared a few times. The chain is built from TRBV27 and TRBJ2-5, with TRBD1 matching over 12 bases. The J call is in doubt because the DNA end fits TRBJ2-7 better. Germline values: CDR1 MNHEY, CDR2 SMNVEV (reference sequence). This CDR3 has 14 residues. The CDR3 region is CASSYGTGGAEQYF. CDR3 in DNA: TGTGCCAGCAGTTACGGGACAGGGGGCGCCGAGCAGTACTTC.

In the case of this clonotype: A much larger clone sits a single nucleotide away, making a read error possible. The chain uses TRBV7-2 and TRBJ2-5, with D unclear. Germline V lookup: CDR1 SGHTA, CDR2 FQGNSA. V gave up 6 bases and J gave up 2 bases, with 4 bases separating them. This CDR3 is built from 11 residues. The CDR3 region is CASRKQETQYF. CDR3 nucleotides: TGTGCCAGCAGGAAACAAGAGACCCAGTACTTC.

This rearrangement joins TRBV27 to TRBJ2-1; D is possibly TRBD2 (6 bases). The CDR3 spans 14 residues. The V end lost 5 bases, the J end lost 4 bases, and 12 bases lay between the germline ends. Per germline, CDR1 MNHEY and CDR2 SMNVEV (reference sequence). The CDR3 region has the DNA TGTGCCAGCAGTAGGGACTGGGAATACAATGAGCAGTTCTTC. This codes for CASSRDWEYNEQFF.

V and J are TRBV9 and TRBJ2-2, with 11 nucleotides matching TRBD2. The CDR3 length is 15 residues. V shed 0 bases, J shed 9 bases, and the junction held 4 bases outside the gene matches. Germline values: CDR1 SGDLS, CDR2 YYNGEE. The CDR3 bases are TGTGCCAGCAGCGTAGAACTAGCGGGAGCTCGGGAGCTGTTTTTT. It is translated as CASSVELAGARELFF.

This clonotype has a handful of counts. The V gene is TRBV20-1, the J gene TRBJ2-7, with 13 bases matching TRBD2. Losses at the gene ends were 5 bases for V and 5 bases for J; bases not matched to a gene: 9. The CDR3 loop spans 15 amino acids. Germline CDR1 is DFQATT and CDR2 is SNEGSKA (reference sequence). The CDR3 DNA reads as TGCAGTGCTCATGGGACTAGCGGGACATCTCACGAGCAGTACTTC. Encoded protein: CSAHGTSGTSHEQYF.

This chain uses TRBV29-1 with TRBJ2-7, with D possibly TRBD1 on 6 matching bases. V was pared by 7 bases and J by 1 base, with 14 bases between. The V gene's germline CDR1 is SQVTM and CDR2 ANQGSEA. CDR3 length equals 13 residues. As DNA, the CDR3 is TGCAGCGCCAGGACAGACCTATCCTACGAGCAGTACTTC. Translation: CSARTDLSYEQYF.

This clonotype has only a few counts. The gene calls are TRBV6-6 and TRBJ1-2, with 7 bases lining up with TRBD1. This CDR3 is 16 amino acids long. CDR1 is MNHNY, CDR2 SVGAGI, per germline (reference sequence). J was trimmed by 3 bases and V by 2 bases; bases with no gene match: 9. The CDR3 is CASSYPRGGGDYGYTF. CDR3 bases: TGTGCCAGCAGTTACCCCCGGGGAGGGGGCGACTATGGCTACACCTTC.

V gene TRBV11-3 combines with J gene TRBJ2-1; TRBD1 or TRBD2 may be the D gene (6 bases each). The length of the CDR3 is 15 residues. Germline V lookup: CDR1 SGHNT, CDR2 YENEEA. V lost 2 bases, J lost 7 bases, and 15 bases lay in between. In DNA, the CDR3 is TGTGCCAGCAGCTTATTCGGGGGCGACCTGAATGAGCAGTTCTTC. Protein: CASSLFGGDLNEQFF. The whole variable domain, remainder taken from reference TRBV11-3 and TRBJ2-1, is EAGVVQSPRYKIIEKKQPVAFWCNPISGHNTLYWYLQNLGQGPELLIRYENEEAVDDSQLPKDRFSAERLKGVDSTLKIQPAELGDSAVYLCASSLFGGDLNEQFFGPGTRLTVL.

The gene calls are TRBV4-3 and TRBJ1-4; 10 bases agree with TRBD1. V shed 4 bases and J 8 bases; nucleotides not matched to a gene: 7. The germline V gene encodes CDR1 LGHNA and CDR2 YSLEER. The CDR3 loop spans 15 amino acids. The CDR3 region has the DNA TGCGCCAGCAGCCCCCAGGGGACAGGGGCAGAAAAACTGTTTTTT. As protein: CASSPQGTGAEKLFF.

The table lists this clonotype with a few counts. This sequence joins TRBV29-1 and TRBJ2-1; 7 bases map to TRBD2. TRBJ2-7 explains the end of the DNA better; the J call may be wrong. Germline CDR1 SQVTM, CDR2 ANQGSEA. There are 16 residues in the CDR3. The CDR3 DNA sequence: TGCAGCTCCCCGGGGAGGGACCTTAGCTCCTACAATGAGCAGTACTTC. Translation gives CSSPGRDLSSYNEQYF.

The chain has TRBV13 and TRBJ1-2, with TRBD1 as a possible D gene (5 bases). Germline loops: CDR1 PRHDT, CDR2 FYEKMQ (reference sequence). The CDR3 extends over 17 amino acids. The V gene lost 2 bases and the J gene lost 3 bases, with 19 bases spanning the gap. For the CDR3, the DNA is TGTGCCAGCAGCTTAAGGGGCCCCGTGGGCGCAGACTATGGCTACACCTTC. Translation: CASSLRGPVGADYGYTF.

This clonotype was picked up a small number of times. The chain recombines TRBV7-2 with TRBJ2-7; D not certain. Trimming cost V 1 base and J 1 base, with 11 bases left between them. Germline CDR1 and CDR2: SGHTA and FQGNSA. This CDR3 spans 15 amino acids. CDR3 nucleotides: TGTGCCAGCAGCTTAGTAGTTGGCGAGTCCTACGAGCAGTACTTC. Its protein is CASSLVVGESYEQYF.

This clonotype has just a few counts. This chain joins TRBV10-3 and TRBJ2-7; D perhaps matches TRBD2 (6 bases). Germline CDR1 and CDR2: ENHRY and SYGVKD. The length of the CDR3 is 15 residues. Trimming stripped 2 bases from V and 1 base from J, with 12 bases between. As DNA, the CDR3 is TGTGCCATCAGTGAGCGGGGGATCCGGTCCTACGAGCAGTACTTC. It yields the protein CAISERGIRSYEQYF.

The V call is TRBV28, the J call TRBJ2-5, with a possible D match to TRBD2 (6 bases). The J call may be faulty, since TRBJ2-7 better matches the DNA end. In germline, CDR1 is MDHEN, CDR2 SYDVKM. This CDR3 has 14 amino acids. The CDR3, as DNA: TGTGCCAGCGCGTCACCGGCGGGATATAACGAGCAGTACTTC. As protein: CASASPAGYNEQYF.

This clonotype showed up many times. The V gene is TRBV6-2 or TRBV6-3, the J gene TRBJ2-3; 8 bases map to TRBD1. Germline values: CDR1 MNHEY, CDR2 SVGEGT. This CDR3 contains 14 residues. V was pared by 5 bases and J by 1 base, with 2 bases of the junction left unmatched. CDR3: CASSPDRGTDTQYF. The CDR3 DNA reads TGTGCCAGCAGTCCGGACAGGGGCACAGATACGCAGTATTTT.

This sequence joins TRBV20-1 and TRBJ2-1; D gene ambiguous. The CDR3 is made up of 15 amino acids. With 0 bases removed from V and 1 base from J, the gap between germline ends came to 10 bases. Looked up from germline, CDR1 is DFQATT and CDR2 is SNEGSKA (reference sequence). CDR3 DNA: TGCAGTGCTAGAGATATTAAGGGTTCCTACAATGAGCAGTTCTTC. Its translation is CSARDIKGSYNEQFF.

As regards this clonotype: Compared with germline, one end of the junction differs, possibly owing to a read error. The chain has TRBV7-9 and TRBJ1-5, with 8 bases identical to TRBD1. This CDR3 comprises 18 residues. The germline V gene has CDR1 SEHNR and CDR2 FQNEAQ (reference sequence). CDR3 sequence: CVSSLGGGGTGNDQPQHF. CDR3 nucleotide sequence: TGTGTCAGCAGCTTAGGAGGAGGCGGGACAGGTAACGATCAGCCCCAGCATTTT.

This clonotype was seen only once. V gene TRBV6-2 or TRBV6-3 combines with J gene TRBJ2-3; 11 bases align to TRBD2. With 6 bases clipped from V and 3 bases from J, the junction kept 20 bases outside the gene matches. Germline assignment: CDR1 MNHEY and CDR2 SVGEGT. The CDR3 is 20 amino acids. In DNA form, the CDR3 reads TGTGCCAGCAGAGGCCCAGGGGAAGAAACTAGCGGGAGTCGTACAGATACGCAGTATTTT. Translating gives CASRGPGEETSGSRTDTQYF.

Comment on this clonotype: A read error may explain this, as a much larger clone is one base away. CDR3 amino acids: CASSYKVGEKPFF. The CDR3 region has the DNA TGTGCCAGCAGTTACAAGGTTGGCGAAAAACCGTTTTTT. The chain is built from TRBV6-5 and TRBJ1-4; D is ambiguous. Germline V CDR1 and CDR2: MNHEY, SVGAGI. This CDR3 has 13 amino acids.

V usage is TRBV7-9 and J usage is TRBJ2-3; tentative D call: TRBD2 (6 bases). Deletions cut 3 bases from V and 2 bases from J, with 12 bases between. Germline lookup yields CDR1 SEHNR and CDR2 FQNEAQ (reference sequence). The CDR3 sequence is 15 residues long. The CDR3 region has the DNA TGTGCCAGCAGCTTTGGAGGGCCCCACACAGATACGCAGTATTTT. Amino acid sequence: CASSFGGPHTDTQYF.